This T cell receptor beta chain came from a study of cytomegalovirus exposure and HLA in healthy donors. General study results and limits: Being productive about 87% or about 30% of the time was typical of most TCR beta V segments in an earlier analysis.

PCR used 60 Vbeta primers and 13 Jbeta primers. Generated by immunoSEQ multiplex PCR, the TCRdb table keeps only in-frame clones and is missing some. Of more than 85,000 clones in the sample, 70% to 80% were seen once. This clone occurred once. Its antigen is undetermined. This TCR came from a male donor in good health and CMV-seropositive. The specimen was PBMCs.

CDR3 region: CASGYGQLNYGYTF. The DNA of the CDR3 is TGTGCCAGTGGGTACGGACAGCTCAACTATGGCTACACCTTC. The V and J genes are TRBV19 and TRBJ1-2, with TRBD1 as a possible D gene (6 bases). Trimming stripped 8 bases from V and 2 bases from J, with 15 bases between. The CDR3 length is 14 residues. The germline CDR1 and CDR2 sequences are LNHDA and SQIVND (reference sequence).